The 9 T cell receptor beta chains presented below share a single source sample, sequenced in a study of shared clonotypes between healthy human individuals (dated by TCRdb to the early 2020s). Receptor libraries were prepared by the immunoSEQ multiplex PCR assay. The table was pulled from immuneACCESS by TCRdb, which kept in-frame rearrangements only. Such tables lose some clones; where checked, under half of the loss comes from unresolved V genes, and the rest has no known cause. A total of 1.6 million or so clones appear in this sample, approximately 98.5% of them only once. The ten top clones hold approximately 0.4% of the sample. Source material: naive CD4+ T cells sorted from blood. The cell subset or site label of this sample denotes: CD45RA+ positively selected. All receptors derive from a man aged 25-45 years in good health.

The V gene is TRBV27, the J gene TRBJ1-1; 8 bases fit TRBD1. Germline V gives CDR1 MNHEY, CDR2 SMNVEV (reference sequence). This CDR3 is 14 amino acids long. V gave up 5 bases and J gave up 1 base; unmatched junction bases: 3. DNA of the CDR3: TGTGCCAGCAGTCCGGGACAGGAGAACACTGAAGCTTTCTTT. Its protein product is CASSPGQENTEAFF.

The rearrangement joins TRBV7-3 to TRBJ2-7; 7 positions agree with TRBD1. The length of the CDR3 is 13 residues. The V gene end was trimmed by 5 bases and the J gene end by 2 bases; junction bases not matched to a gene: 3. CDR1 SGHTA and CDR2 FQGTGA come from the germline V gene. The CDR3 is CASSVDRAYEQYF. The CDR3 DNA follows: TGTGCCAGCAGCGTAGACAGGGCCTACGAGCAGTACTTC.

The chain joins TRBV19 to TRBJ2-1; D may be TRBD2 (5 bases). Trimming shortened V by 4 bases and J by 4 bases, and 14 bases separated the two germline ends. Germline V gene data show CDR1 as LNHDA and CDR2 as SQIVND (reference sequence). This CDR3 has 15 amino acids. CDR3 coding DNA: TGTGCCAGTAGTAATTTGAGTCGGGGATACAATGAGCAGTTCTTC. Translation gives CASSNLSRGYNEQFF.

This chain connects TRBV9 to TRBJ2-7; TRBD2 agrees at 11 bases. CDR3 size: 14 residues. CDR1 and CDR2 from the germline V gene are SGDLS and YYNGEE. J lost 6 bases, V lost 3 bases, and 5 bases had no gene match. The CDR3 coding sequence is TGTGCCAGCAGCGCTAGCGGGAGGTTAGGCGAGCAGTACTTC. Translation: CASSASGRLGEQYF.

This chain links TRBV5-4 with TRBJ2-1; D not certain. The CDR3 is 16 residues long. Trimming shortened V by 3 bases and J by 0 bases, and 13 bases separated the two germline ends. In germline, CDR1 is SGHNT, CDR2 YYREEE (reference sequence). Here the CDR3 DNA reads TGTGCCAGCAGCTCCTCAACATCGAGCTCCTACAATGAGCAGTTCTTC. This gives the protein CASSSSTSSSYNEQFF.

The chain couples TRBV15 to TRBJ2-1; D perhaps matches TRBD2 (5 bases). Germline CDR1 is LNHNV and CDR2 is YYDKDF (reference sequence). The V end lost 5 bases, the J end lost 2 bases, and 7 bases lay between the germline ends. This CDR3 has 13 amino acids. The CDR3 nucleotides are TGTGCCACCAGCGTGGGAGCCTACAATGAGCAGTTCTTC. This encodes CATSVGAYNEQFF.

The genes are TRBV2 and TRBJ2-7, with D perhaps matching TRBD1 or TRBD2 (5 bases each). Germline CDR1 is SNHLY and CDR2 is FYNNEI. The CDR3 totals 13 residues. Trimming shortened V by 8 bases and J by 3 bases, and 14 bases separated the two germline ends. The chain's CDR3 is CASELERGYEQYF. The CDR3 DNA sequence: TGTGCCAGCGAACTAGAGAGGGGCTACGAGCAGTACTTC.

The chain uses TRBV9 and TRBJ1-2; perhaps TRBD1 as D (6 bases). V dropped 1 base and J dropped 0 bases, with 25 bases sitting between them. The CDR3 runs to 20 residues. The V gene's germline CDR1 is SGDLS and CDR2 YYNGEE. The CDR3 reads CASSVQGTFQAQIANYGYTF. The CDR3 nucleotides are TGTGCCAGCAGCGTACAGGGGACCTTCCAGGCCCAGATCGCTAACTATGGCTACACCTTC.

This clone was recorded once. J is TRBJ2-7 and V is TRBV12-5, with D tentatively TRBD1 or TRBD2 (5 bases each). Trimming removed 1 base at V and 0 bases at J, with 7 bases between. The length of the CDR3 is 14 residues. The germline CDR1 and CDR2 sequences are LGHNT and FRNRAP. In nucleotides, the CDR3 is TGTGCTAGTGGTTTGGGGGACCGCTCCTACGAGCAGTACTTC. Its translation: CASGLGDRSYEQYF.